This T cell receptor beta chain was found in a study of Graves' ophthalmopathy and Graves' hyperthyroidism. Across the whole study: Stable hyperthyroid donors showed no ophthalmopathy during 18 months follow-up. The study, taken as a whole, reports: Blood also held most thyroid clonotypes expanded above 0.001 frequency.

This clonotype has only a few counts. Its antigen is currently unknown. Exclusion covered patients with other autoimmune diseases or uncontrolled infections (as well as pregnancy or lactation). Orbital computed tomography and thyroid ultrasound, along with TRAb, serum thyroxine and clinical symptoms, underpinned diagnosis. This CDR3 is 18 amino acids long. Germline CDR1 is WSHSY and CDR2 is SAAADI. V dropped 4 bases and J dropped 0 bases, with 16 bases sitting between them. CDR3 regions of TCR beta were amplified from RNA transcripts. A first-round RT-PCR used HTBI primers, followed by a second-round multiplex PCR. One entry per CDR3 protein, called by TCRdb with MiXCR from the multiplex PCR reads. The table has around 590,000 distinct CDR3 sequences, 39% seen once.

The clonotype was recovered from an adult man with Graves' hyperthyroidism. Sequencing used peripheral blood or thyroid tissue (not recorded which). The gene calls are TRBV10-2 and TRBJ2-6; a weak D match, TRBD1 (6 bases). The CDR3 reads CASSGSQGLASGANVLTF. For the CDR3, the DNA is TGCGCCAGCAGTGGCTCACAGGGCCTCGCCTCTGGGGCCAACGTCCTGACTTTC.